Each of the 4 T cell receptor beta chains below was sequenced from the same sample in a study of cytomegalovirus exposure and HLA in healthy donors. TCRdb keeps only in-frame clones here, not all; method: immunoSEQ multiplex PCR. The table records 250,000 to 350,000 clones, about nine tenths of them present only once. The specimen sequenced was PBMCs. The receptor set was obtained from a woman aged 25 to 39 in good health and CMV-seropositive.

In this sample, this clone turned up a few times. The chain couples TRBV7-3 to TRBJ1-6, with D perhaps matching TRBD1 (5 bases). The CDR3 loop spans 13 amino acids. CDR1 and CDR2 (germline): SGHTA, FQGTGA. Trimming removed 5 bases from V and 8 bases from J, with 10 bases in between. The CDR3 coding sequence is TGTGCCAGCAGCCGTGACAGTTATTCACCCCTCCACTTT. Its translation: CASSRDSYSPLHF.

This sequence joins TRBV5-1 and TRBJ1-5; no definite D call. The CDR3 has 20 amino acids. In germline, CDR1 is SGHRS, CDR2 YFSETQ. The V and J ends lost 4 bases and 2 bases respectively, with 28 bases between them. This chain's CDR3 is CASSPRPGGPLGQGNQPQHF. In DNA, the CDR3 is TGCGCCAGCAGCCCCCGCCCTGGAGGACCTTTGGGCCAGGGCAATCAGCCCCAGCATTTT.

CDR3 loop: CASRLRPGQQNNEQFF. The CDR3 coding sequence is TGTGCCAGCAGGTTACGCCCGGGACAGCAAAACAATGAGCAGTTCTTC. J is TRBJ2-1 and V is TRBV7-9; the match to TRBD1 covers 7 bases. The germline V gene has CDR1 SEHNR and CDR2 FQNEAQ (reference sequence). The V and J ends lost 6 bases and 5 bases, in that order; junction bases with no gene match: 13. The CDR3 spans 16 residues.

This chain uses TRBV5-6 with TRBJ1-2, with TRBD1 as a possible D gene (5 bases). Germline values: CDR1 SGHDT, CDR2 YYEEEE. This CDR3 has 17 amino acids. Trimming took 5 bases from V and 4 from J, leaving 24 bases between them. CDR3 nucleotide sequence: TGTGCCAGCAGTTTCGGTGCAGGCCCCGACGGGGGCTATGGCTACACCTTC. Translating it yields CASSFGAGPDGGYGYTF.